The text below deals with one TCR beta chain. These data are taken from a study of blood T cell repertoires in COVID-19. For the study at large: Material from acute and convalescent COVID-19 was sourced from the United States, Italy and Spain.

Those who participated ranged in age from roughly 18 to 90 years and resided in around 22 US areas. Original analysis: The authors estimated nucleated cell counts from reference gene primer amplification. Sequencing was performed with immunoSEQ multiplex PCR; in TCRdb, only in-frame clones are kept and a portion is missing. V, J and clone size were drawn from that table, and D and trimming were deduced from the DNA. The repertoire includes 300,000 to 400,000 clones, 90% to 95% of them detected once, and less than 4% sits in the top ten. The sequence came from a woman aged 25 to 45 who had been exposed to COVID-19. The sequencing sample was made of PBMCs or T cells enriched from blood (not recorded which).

As DNA, the CDR3 is TGTGCCAGCAGCGTAGTGGGACTTAACACCGGGGAGCTGTTTTTT. As protein: CASSVVGLNTGELFF. The genes are TRBV9 and TRBJ2-2, with D tentatively TRBD2 (6 bases). V lost 0 bases and J 2 bases, leaving 8 bases between the germline ends. The length of the CDR3 is 15 residues. The germline V gene encodes CDR1 SGDLS and CDR2 YYNGEE. The whole variable domain, filled in from reference TRBV9 and TRBJ2-2, reads DSGVTQTPKHLITATGQRVTLRCSPRSGDLSVYWYQQSLDQGLQFLIQYYNGEERAKGNILERFSAQQFPDLHSELNLSSLELGDSALYFCASSVVGLNTGELFFGEGSRLTVL.